Sequencing of this TCR beta chain was carried out in a study of human T cells and chemical hapten exposure. This clonotype was observed a few times. Germline V gives CDR1 SGHKS, CDR2 YYEKEE (reference sequence). CDR3 length: 14 residues. Trimming shortened V by 0 bases and J by 1 base, and 7 bases separated the two germline ends. Via MiXCR, TCRdb re-called the RACE reads, giving one row per CDR3 protein. The sample comprises under 130,000 distinct CDR3 sequences, around 10% of which are singletons, and 3% to 4% rests with the top ten. The time point was: patch test 1, 2 weeks after DPC sensitization. As to treatment: therapeutic diphenylcyclopropenone sensitization with weekly scalp DPC.

The chain links TRBV5-5 to TRBJ1-1, with D unclear. Sequenced here: whole blood, sampled in connection with sensitization to the hapten diphenylcyclopropenone (DPC). This clonotype was sampled from a woman between 35 and 50 years old with alopecia areata. Some clones in this sample may be carry-over from other donors' samples. In DNA, the CDR3 is TGTGCCAGCAGCTTGGCGCAGCCGAACACTGAAGCTTTCTTT. This codes for CASSLAQPNTEAFF.